Detailed here is one T cell receptor beta chain. The J segment lost 3 bases and the V segment lost 3 bases, leaving 3 bases of the junction unmatched. The CDR3 has 17 residues. Germline CDR1 and CDR2: LGHDT and YNNKEL (reference sequence). These data come from a study of blood T cell repertoires in COVID-19. Whole-study context: Sample material is recorded as cDNA or gDNA derived from T cells, B-cell-depleted T cells, or PBMCs.

Study processing details: Using reference gene primer amplification, nucleated cell counts were estimated. Method: immunoSEQ multiplex PCR; TCRdb's copy keeps in-frame clones and lacks some. V and J calls and clone size are as listed in that table; D and trimming were resolved from the DNA. The repertoire holds fewer than 350,000 clones, with approximately 86% as singletons. The Seattle site enrolled patients during active infection and followed them longitudinally. The TCR was taken from a man aged 30 to 45 with COVID-19, enrolled during active disease. The chain has TRBV3-1 (or the pseudogene TRBV3-2) and TRBJ2-2; 14 bases are a match to TRBD2. The source material was peripheral blood. The chain's CDR3 is CASSQTSGGAYTGELFF. The CDR3 region has the DNA TGTGCCAGCAGCCAGACTAGCGGGGGGGCCTACACCGGGGAGCTGTTTTTT.